The 29 T cell receptor beta chains listed next were all sequenced from one sample in a study of technical replicates of blood from several donors. Using immunoSEQ multiplex PCR, the repertoire was profiled, and TCRdb retains in-frame clones only, with some absent. The sample has around 72,000 clones, roughly 92% seen once. Material for sequencing was T cells isolated from PBMCs. Every receptor here comes from a human donor in good health.

The V call is TRBV2, the J call TRBJ2-1, with 9 bases lining up with TRBD1. CDR3 length equals 15 residues. Germline CDR1 reads SNHLY; CDR2 reads FYNNEI. V was clipped by 2 bases and J by 5 bases; unmatched bases: 4. DNA for the CDR3: TGTGCCAGCAGTGAAAGGGACAGGGTCCACAATGAGCAGTTCTTC. It is translated as CASSERDRVHNEQFF.

This clone was counted once. This rearrangement joins TRBV25-1 to TRBJ1-1; D is undetermined. CDR1 is MGHDK and CDR2 is SYGVNS in the germline V gene. This CDR3 comprises 14 residues. The V gene lost 4 bases and the J gene lost 6 bases, with 15 bases spanning the gap. CDR3 in amino acids: CASSAPGSGAEAFF. The DNA of the CDR3 is TGTGCCAGCAGTGCTCCTGGGTCCGGGGCTGAAGCTTTCTTT.

J is TRBJ1-1 and V is TRBV6-1, with a possible D match to TRBD1 (5 bases). CDR1 is MNHNS, CDR2 SASEGT, per germline. The CDR3 spans 13 residues. V was trimmed by 4 bases and J by 6 bases, leaving 12 bases between them. CDR3 region: CASSGLRGAEAFF. The CDR3 region has the DNA TGTGCCAGCAGTGGATTAAGGGGCGCTGAAGCTTTCTTT.

This rearrangement joins TRBV27 to TRBJ1-4; perhaps TRBD1 as D (6 bases). The germline V gene encodes CDR1 MNHEY and CDR2 SMNVEV (reference sequence). V was pared by 6 bases and J by 7 bases, with 18 bases between. This CDR3 is 15 amino acids long. CDR3 sequence (DNA): TGTGCCAGCAGCCCCGCGGGGGCCTGGGGTGAAAAACTGTTTTTT. It is translated as CASSPAGAWGEKLFF.

This chain connects TRBV28 to TRBJ2-7; TRBD2 agrees at 12 bases. There are 17 residues in the CDR3. Germline CDR1 and CDR2: MDHEN and SYDVKM. The V and J ends lost 6 bases and 2 bases, in that order; junction bases with no gene match: 11. DNA for the CDR3: TGTGCCAGCAGAGAGACTAGCGGGAGAGACCCCGCCTACGAGCAGTACTTC. Amino acids: CASRETSGRDPAYEQYF.

The chain recombines TRBV9 with TRBJ1-4; tentative D call: TRBD1 (5 bases). Germline V gives CDR1 SGDLS, CDR2 YYNGEE. The CDR3 runs 15 residues. V was pared by 4 bases and J by 7 bases, with 17 bases between. CDR3 sequence (DNA): TGTGCCAGCAGCCCCCGGGGAGGGACGGGTGAAAAACTGTTTTTT. Its protein is CASSPRGGTGEKLFF.

The J gene is TRBJ1-1, the V gene TRBV19, with a tentative D call TRBD1 (5 bases). CDR1 and CDR2 from the germline V gene are LNHDA and SQIVND (reference sequence). V shed 9 bases and J shed 1 base, with 9 bases lying between them. The CDR3 totals 12 residues. CDR3 bases: TGTGCCAGATTAGACAGGAACACTGAAGCTTTCTTT. Translating it yields CARLDRNTEAFF. The variable domain in full, with the rest retrieved from reference TRBV19 and TRBJ1-1, is DGGITQSPKYLFRKEGQNVTLSCEQNLNHDAMYWYRQDPGQGLRLIYYSQIVNDFQKGDIAEGYSVSREKKESFPLTVTSAQKNPTAFYLCARLDRNTEAFFGQGTRLTVV.

The count of this clone is one. V gene TRBV7-2 combines with J gene TRBJ2-7; 9 bases map to TRBD2. J gave up 2 bases and V 5 bases, and 10 bases lay outside the gene matches. CDR1 SGHTA and CDR2 FQGNSA come from the germline V gene. CDR3 length: 16 residues. CDR3 sequence: CASSQLAGIRTYEQYF. The CDR3 bases are TGTGCCAGCAGCCAACTAGCGGGTATTCGCACCTACGAGCAGTACTTC.

This clone occurred once. V usage is TRBV19 and J usage is TRBJ2-7; possible D gene TRBD2, 6 bases. CDR3 length: 17 residues. The germline V and J ends were trimmed by 6 bases and 5 bases, with 26 bases remaining between them. Looked up from germline, CDR1 is LNHDA and CDR2 is SQIVND (reference sequence). The CDR3 here is CASSTGRERRFRNEQYF. CDR3 sequence (DNA): TGTGCCAGTAGCACTGGTCGGGAGCGGAGGTTTCGAAACGAGCAGTACTTC.

The gene calls are TRBV15 and TRBJ1-2; D ambiguous. The CDR3 consists of 16 residues. Germline lookup yields CDR1 LNHNV and CDR2 YYDKDF (reference sequence). Trimming took off 0 bases at V and 4 bases at J, with 15 bases between the two ends. CDR3 nucleotides: TGTGCCACCAGCAGAGACCTCGTTGAGTCCCTCTATGGCTACACCTTC. This gives the protein CATSRDLVESLYGYTF.

The V gene is TRBV7-2, the J gene TRBJ2-3, with D possibly being TRBD2 (5 bases). Germline V lookup: CDR1 SGHTA, CDR2 FQGNSA. Trimming took 3 bases from V and 8 from J, leaving 15 bases between them. The CDR3 is made up of 14 amino acids. CDR3 nucleotide sequence: TGTGCCAGCAGCTTTGGGCCCCTCGGAGGTACGCAGTATTTT. This gives the protein CASSFGPLGGTQYF.

V is TRBV4-1 and J is TRBJ1-4, with D uncertain. V lost 2 bases, J lost 7 bases, and 5 bases lay in between. CDR3 size: 12 residues. CDR1 and CDR2 (germline): MGHRA, YSYEKL. CDR3 DNA: TGCGCCAGCAGCCAAAGAGTTGAAAAACTGTTTTTT. This sequence encodes CASSQRVEKLFF.

The rearrangement joins TRBV28 to TRBJ1-2; the match to TRBD1 covers 10 bases. Germline CDR1 is MDHEN and CDR2 is SYDVKM. The CDR3 loop spans 16 amino acids. With 2 bases clipped from V and 8 bases from J, the junction kept 11 bases outside the gene matches. In DNA form, the CDR3 reads TGTGCCAGCAGTTTAGGGACAGGGGAGCCAGCGGGCGGCTACACCTTC. Its protein is CASSLGTGEPAGGYTF.

This clone was seen just once. The gene calls are TRBV27 and TRBJ2-2; D gene ambiguous. The V end was cut by 4 bases, the J end by 9 bases, with 9 bases between. CDR1 MNHEY and CDR2 SMNVEV come from the germline V gene (reference sequence). The CDR3 runs to 12 residues. The CDR3 here is CASSSGFRELFF. CDR3 bases: TGTGCCAGCAGTTCAGGTTTCCGGGAGCTGTTTTTT.

This clone has a single count. The chain has TRBV4-1 and TRBJ2-1, with 12 bases fitting TRBD2. V trimming: 3 bases; J trimming: 4 bases; junction bases outside the gene matches: 16. This CDR3 has 20 amino acids. Germline CDR1 and CDR2: MGHRA and YSYEKL. CDR3: CASSQVNLAGGPKEYNEQFF. The DNA of the CDR3 is TGCGCCAGCAGCCAGGTGAACCTAGCGGGAGGGCCTAAAGAGTACAATGAGCAGTTCTTC.

The chain joins TRBV5-4 to TRBJ2-3; 16 positions match TRBD2. This CDR3 is 17 amino acids long. Germline CDR1 and CDR2: SGHNT and YYREEE (reference sequence). V lost 4 bases, J lost 4 bases, and 6 bases stayed unmatched. Written as DNA, the CDR3 is TGTGCCAGCAGCCCGGGACTAGCGGGAGGGCCCCCAGATACGCAGTATTTT. The encoded protein is CASSPGLAGGPPDTQYF. The whole variable domain, remainder taken from reference TRBV5-4 and TRBJ2-3, is ETGVTQSPTHLIKTRGQQVTLRCSSQSGHNTVSWYQQALGQGPQFIFQYYREEENGRGNFPPRFSGLQFPNYSSELNVNALELDDSALYLCASSPGLAGGPPDTQYFGPGTRLTVL.

This CDR3 reads CASRSFGVGELFF. DNA of the CDR3: TGTGCCAGCAGAAGCTTCGGGGTTGGGGAGCTGTTTTTT. The chain carries TRBV2 and TRBJ2-2; D perhaps matches TRBD2 (5 bases). CDR1 and CDR2 (germline): SNHLY, FYNNEI. Trimming cost V 6 bases and J 8 bases, with 13 bases left between them. This CDR3 contains 13 residues.

This clone was seen only once. This chain's CDR3 is CASSLAGVGTMETQYF. The CDR3, as DNA: TGTGCCAGCAGCTTAGCCGGGGTGGGGACAATGGAGACCCAGTACTTC. The chain recombines TRBV7-6 with TRBJ2-5, with a possible D match to TRBD1 (6 bases). Germline V lookup: CDR1 SGHVS, CDR2 FNYEAQ. This CDR3 spans 16 amino acids. V shed 0 bases and J shed 5 bases, with 16 bases lying between them.

V is TRBV27 and J is TRBJ2-5; 10 nucleotides line up with TRBD1. Gene TRBJ2-7 matches the end of the DNA better, so the J call may be wrong. Germline CDR1 reads MNHEY; CDR2 reads SMNVEV (reference sequence). The CDR3 contains 13 residues. Here the CDR3 DNA reads TGTGCCAGCATGACAGGGGGCGGGTACGAGCAGTACTTC. As protein: CASMTGGGYEQYF.

This chain uses TRBV5-4 with TRBJ2-7; the match to TRBD1 covers 8 bases. CDR1 and CDR2 from the germline V gene are SGHNT and YYREEE (reference sequence). Trimming removed 3 bases from V and 5 bases from J; junction bases left unmatched: 4. This CDR3 is 13 amino acids long. In nucleotides, the CDR3 is TGTGCCAGCAGCTCTGGACAGGGCAACGAGCAGTACTTC. It translates to CASSSGQGNEQYF. The full variable domain, with the rest looked up from reference TRBV5-4 and TRBJ2-7, is ETGVTQSPTHLIKTRGQQVTLRCSSQSGHNTVSWYQQALGQGPQFIFQYYREEENGRGNFPPRFSGLQFPNYSSELNVNALELDDSALYLCASSSGQGNEQYFGPGTRLTVT.

V and J are TRBV27 and TRBJ2-7, with 9 bases that match TRBD1. V lost 5 bases and J lost 5; bases outside the gene matches: 4. Germline V CDR1 and CDR2: MNHEY, SMNVEV (reference sequence). This CDR3 contains 13 residues. The CDR3 DNA reads TGTGCCAGCAGTCGGACAGGGGTTGACGAGCAGTACTTC. Translation: CASSRTGVDEQYF.

The chain couples TRBV4-1 to TRBJ2-1; no firm D call. The CDR3 contains 17 residues. V was pared by 3 bases and J by 3 bases, with 18 bases between. The germline gives CDR1 MGHRA, CDR2 YSYEKL. CDR3 nucleotide sequence: TGCGCCAGCAGCCAGGGTCCGGTCGGCAGGTACTACAATGAGCAGTTCTTC. Translation gives CASSQGPVGRYYNEQFF.

The rearrangement joins TRBV27 to TRBJ2-1; a weak D match, TRBD1 (5 bases). The ends were cut back, 2 bases at V and 4 bases at J, with 6 bases in the middle. CDR1 and CDR2 from the germline V gene are MNHEY and SMNVEV (reference sequence). The CDR3 sequence is 13 residues long. The CDR3 is CASSLDRYNEQFF. CDR3 coding DNA: TGTGCCAGCAGTTTAGACAGATACAATGAGCAGTTCTTC.

The chain joins TRBV2 to TRBJ1-1; D is unclear. Germline V lookup: CDR1 SNHLY, CDR2 FYNNEI. Trimming took off 0 bases at V and 0 bases at J, with 17 bases between the two ends. This CDR3 spans 18 amino acids. CDR3 DNA: TGTGCCAGCAGTGAAGCGGGAGGTAGCTCTGGGGTGAACACTGAAGCTTTCTTT. This sequence encodes CASSEAGGSSGVNTEAFF. Variable domain in full (rest from reference TRBV2 and TRBJ1-1): EPEVTQTPSHQVTQMGQEVILRCVPISNHLYFYWYRQILGQKVEFLVSFYNNEISEKSEIFDDQFSVERPDGSNFTLKIRSTKLEDSAMYFCASSEAGGSSGVNTEAFFGQGTRLTVV.

The rearrangement joins TRBV5-1 to TRBJ1-4; TRBD1 matches 7 bases. V lost 0 bases to trimming and J lost 8 bases; unmatched junction nucleotides: 4. Germline values: CDR1 SGHRS, CDR2 YFSETQ. The CDR3 has 14 amino acids. The CDR3 sequence: CASSLEGGGEKLFF. CDR3 nucleotides: TGCGCCAGCAGCTTGGAAGGGGGCGGCGAAAAACTGTTTTTT.

The rearrangement joins TRBV2 to TRBJ1-2; TRBD1 agrees at 8 bases. Trimming at V came to 4 bases and at J to 4 bases, leaving 2 bases not matched to a gene. The CDR3 runs 13 residues. Germline-derived CDR1 and CDR2 are SNHLY and FYNNEI. The DNA for the CDR3 is TGTGCCAGCAGTGGTGGACAGGGCTATGGCTACACCTTC. This gives the protein CASSGGQGYGYTF. Full variable domain (outside the CDR3, taken from reference TRBV2 and TRBJ1-2): EPEVTQTPSHQVTQMGQEVILRCVPISNHLYFYWYRQILGQKVEFLVSFYNNEISEKSEIFDDQFSVERPDGSNFTLKIRSTKLEDSAMYFCASSGGQGYGYTFGSGTRLTVV.

The CDR3 loop reads CASSETRATDTQYF. The CDR3 DNA is TGTGCCAGCAGTGAAACCAGGGCCACAGATACGCAGTATTTT. The rearrangement uses TRBV6-1 and TRBJ2-3; TRBD1 is a possible D gene (5 bases). Trimming took 2 bases from V and 2 from J, leaving 8 bases between them. The CDR3 loop spans 14 amino acids. Germline CDR1 MNHNS, CDR2 SASEGT.

The V call is TRBV5-1, the J call TRBJ2-7, with 7 positions matching TRBD2. Germline CDR1 SGHRS, CDR2 YFSETQ. J was trimmed by 3 bases and V by 4 bases; bases with no gene match: 7. The CDR3 length is 14 residues. The CDR3 DNA sequence: TGCGCCAGCAGCGTCTCGGGAGGAAGCTACGAGCAGTACTTC. Its protein product is CASSVSGGSYEQYF. The full variable domain, in which reference TRBV5-1 and TRBJ2-7 provide the parts outside the CDR3, is KAGVTQTPRYLIKTRGQQVTLSCSPISGHRSVSWYQQTPGQGLQFLFEYFSETQRNKGNFPGRFSGRQFSNSRSEMNVSTLELGDSALYLCASSVSGGSYEQYFGPGTRLTVT.

The chain joins TRBV19 to TRBJ2-7, with D possibly TRBD2 on 5 matching bases. Germline V lookup: CDR1 LNHDA, CDR2 SQIVND (reference sequence). This CDR3 has 17 residues. V lost 4 bases, J lost 3 bases, and 22 bases lay in between. CDR3 nucleotides: TGTGCCAGTAGTAGTATTCTCTCTCGAGGGAGAGACTACGAGCAGTACTTC. The encoded protein is CASSSILSRGRDYEQYF.